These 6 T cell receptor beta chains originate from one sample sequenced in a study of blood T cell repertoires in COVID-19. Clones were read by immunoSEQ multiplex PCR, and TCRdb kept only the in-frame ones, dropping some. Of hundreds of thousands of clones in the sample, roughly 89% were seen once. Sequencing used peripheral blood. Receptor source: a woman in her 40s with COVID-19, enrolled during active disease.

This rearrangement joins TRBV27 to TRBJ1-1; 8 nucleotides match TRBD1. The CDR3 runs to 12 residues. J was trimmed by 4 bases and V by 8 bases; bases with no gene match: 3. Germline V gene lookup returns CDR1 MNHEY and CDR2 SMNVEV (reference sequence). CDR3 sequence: CASLTGGTEAFF. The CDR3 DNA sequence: TGTGCCAGCTTAACAGGGGGCACTGAAGCTTTCTTT.

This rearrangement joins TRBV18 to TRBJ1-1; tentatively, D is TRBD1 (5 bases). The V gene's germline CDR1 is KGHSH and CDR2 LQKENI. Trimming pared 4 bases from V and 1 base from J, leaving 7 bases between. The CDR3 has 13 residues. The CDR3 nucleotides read TGTGCCAGCTCACTTGGACAGAACACTGAAGCTTTCTTT. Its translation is CASSLGQNTEAFF.

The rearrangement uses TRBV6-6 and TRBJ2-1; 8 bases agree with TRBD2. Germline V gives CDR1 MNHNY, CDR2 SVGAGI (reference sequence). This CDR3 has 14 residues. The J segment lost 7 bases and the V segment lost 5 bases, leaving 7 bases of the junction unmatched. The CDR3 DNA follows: TGTGCCAGCAGTCCGGGACTAGGTGTGAATGAGCAGTTCTTC. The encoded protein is CASSPGLGVNEQFF.

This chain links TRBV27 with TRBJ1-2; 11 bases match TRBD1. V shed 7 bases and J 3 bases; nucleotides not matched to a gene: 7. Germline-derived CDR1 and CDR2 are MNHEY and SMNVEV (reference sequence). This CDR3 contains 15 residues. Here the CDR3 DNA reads TGTGCCAGCATGAGCGGACAGGGGGCTGACTATGGCTACACCTTC. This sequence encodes CASMSGQGADYGYTF.

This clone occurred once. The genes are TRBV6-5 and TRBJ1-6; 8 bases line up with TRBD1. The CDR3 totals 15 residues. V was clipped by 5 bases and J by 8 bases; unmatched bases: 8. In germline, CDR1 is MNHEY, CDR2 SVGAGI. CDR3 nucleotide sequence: TGTGCCAGCAGTCCCCCGCAGGGGGCTTATTCACCCCTCCACTTT. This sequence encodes CASSPPQGAYSPLHF.

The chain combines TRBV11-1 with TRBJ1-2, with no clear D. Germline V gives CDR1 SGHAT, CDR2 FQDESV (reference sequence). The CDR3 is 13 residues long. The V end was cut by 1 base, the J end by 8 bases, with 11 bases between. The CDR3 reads CASSLERSYGYTF. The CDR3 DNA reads TGTGCCAGCAGCTTAGAGCGAAGTTACGGCTACACCTTC.